This entry is about one TCR beta chain. What it recognizes is unknown. Germline CDR1 is SEHNR and CDR2 is FQNEAQ (reference sequence). CDR3 length equals 15 residues. Germline trimming cut 5 bases from V and 5 bases from J; bases unmatched to any gene: 10. The data derive from a study of T cell responses to AZD1222 COVID-19 vaccine. TCRdb keeps only in-frame clones here, not all; method: immunoSEQ multiplex PCR. The sample carries over 110,000 clones, about 93% recorded once. Study conclusions and caveats: Seropositive status at baseline applied to only 5 to 7 AZD1222 recipients. Sampling that yielded the repertoires occurred only after the peak T cell response. Donors in the cohort were predominantly white British and more often female, and clonal diversity was possibly underestimated.

This sequence was found in an adult in good health. The chain uses TRBV7-9 and TRBJ1-1; TRBD1 agrees at 8 bases. The material sequenced was peripheral blood, taken on day 0 of AZD1222 vaccination. The CDR3, as DNA: TGTGCCAGCAGCGTCGTGACAGGGGTTTATACTGAAGCTTTCTTT. Encoded protein: CASSVVTGVYTEAFF.